This TCR beta chain was documented in a study of preoperative IRX-2 immunotherapy in early breast cancer. The CDR3 runs 15 residues. Deletions cut 10 bases from V and 0 bases from J, with 13 bases between. Germline-derived CDR1 and CDR2 are MNHGY and SAAAGT. Clones were read by immunoSEQ multiplex PCR, and TCRdb kept only the in-frame ones, dropping some. Seen here are 35,000 to 45,000 clones, roughly 80% observed once, and the top ten hold approximately 1.5%. Treatment: preoperative locoregional IRX-2 cytokine immunotherapy. Preoperative locoregional IRX-2 cytokine immunotherapy was tested in the phase Ib source study.

Sequenced here: lymph node tissue, sampled after IRX-2 immunotherapy. The receptor's source is a human donor with breast cancer. The chain has TRBV6-8 and TRBJ1-6, with unresolved D. Written as DNA, the CDR3 is TGTGCCATCGGTATGCCGAGCTCCTATAATTCACCCCTCCACTTT. Translation gives CAIGMPSSYNSPLHF.